This T cell receptor beta chain was documented in a study of blood T cell repertoires in COVID-19 (dated by TCRdb to 2018 to 2021). In terms of the full investigation: Samples from collaborators originated in the United States, Italy and Spain and spanned both the acute and convalescent phases of COVID-19. Where available, HLA class I and class II types were obtained from metadata supplied by the sample provider rather than from assay-based typing. Nearly every sample came with metadata listing a de-identified subject ID, COVID-19 status, age in years and sex. The samples were drawn from the first 160 participants of the ongoing ImmuneRACE study and from 950 to 1,500 subjects provided by 6 global collaborators. A freely available public database, intended as a resource for researchers studying the immune response to SARS-CoV-2, is where the repertoires were released. Subjects who had been exposed to COVID-19, were actively infected with it, or had recovered from it provided the deeply sampled blood TCRbeta repertoires that made up the dataset. The material from the prospective study consisted of cDNA or gDNA derived from T cells, B-cell-depleted T cells, or PBMCs.

What the work shows at the level of the full study, not this receptor alone: The quantity of clinical and demographic metadata differed by source and by participant and was supplied without curation.

Taken from the germline V gene, the CDR1 and CDR2 loops are SNHLY and FYNNEI. The CDR3 measures 14 amino acids from cysteine to phenylalanine. Left in the record is the CDR3 DNA by itself, 42 bases read in frame from the first base. V is reduced by 6 bases and J by 3 bases, leaving a spacing of 13 bases between them. TCRbeta CDR3 regions were amplified from genomic DNA by means of the immunoSEQ Assay, a bias-controlled multiplex PCR. Processing in the source paper ran as follows. The number of nucleated cells in each sample was estimated by amplification of reference gene primers within the assay. To quantify the absolute abundance of each unique TCRbeta CDR3 rearrangement, sequence reads were collapsed and filtered. Productive Simpson clonality was computed per sample as the square root of Simpson's diversity index over productive rearrangements. TCRdb limited this immuneACCESS table to in-frame rearrangements with V and J called. A share of clones is missing; checked studies link under half to unresolved V genes, and the rest is unexplained. The V and J calls and clone size were taken over from that table, and D and trimming were inferred from the DNA. The sample contains fewer than 200,000 clones, under 85% of them found a single time. 2.8% of the sample belongs to the ten largest clones.

Each collaborating institution followed its own protocols to collect whole blood in K2EDTA tubes. For TCRbeta analysis, collaborator samples were shipped as frozen whole blood, as isolated PBMCs, or as DNA extracted from either sample type. Remarks on this clone: Its antigen is not yet known. No base quality information exists; no much larger clone differs at one position.

The receptor comes from a man aged 65-85 years with acute or convalescent COVID-19. This receptor chain uses TRBV2 and TRBJ2-3; the D gene is possibly TRBD2, with 6 bases matching. Sequencing used peripheral blood. The DNA sequence is TGTGCCAGCAGATCGGAGGGCCTGACAGATACGCAGTATTTT. This is translated as CASRSEGLTDTQYF. Extended through the reference TRBV2 and TRBJ2-3 proteins, this CDR3 yields the full variable domain: EPEVTQTPSHQVTQMGQEVILRCVPISNHLYFYWYRQILGQKVEFLVSFYNNEISEKSEIFDDQFSVERPDGSNFTLKIRSTKLEDSAMYFCASRSEGLTDTQYFGPGTRLTVL.